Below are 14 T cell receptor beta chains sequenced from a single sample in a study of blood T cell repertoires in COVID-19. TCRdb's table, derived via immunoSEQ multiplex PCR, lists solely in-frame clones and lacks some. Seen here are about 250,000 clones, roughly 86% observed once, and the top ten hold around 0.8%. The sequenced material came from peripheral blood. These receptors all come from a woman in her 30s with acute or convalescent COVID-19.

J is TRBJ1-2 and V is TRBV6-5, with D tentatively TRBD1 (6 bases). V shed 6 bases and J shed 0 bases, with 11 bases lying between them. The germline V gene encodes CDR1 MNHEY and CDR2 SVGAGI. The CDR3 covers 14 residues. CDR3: CASRAGTTNYGYTF. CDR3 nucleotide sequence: TGTGCCAGCAGGGCCGGGACAACTAACTATGGCTACACCTTC.

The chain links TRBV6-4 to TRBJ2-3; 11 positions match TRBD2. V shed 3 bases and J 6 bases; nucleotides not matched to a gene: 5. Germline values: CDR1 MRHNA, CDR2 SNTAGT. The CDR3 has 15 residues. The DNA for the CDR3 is TGTGCCAGCAGTGATACTAGCGGGAGCTCCGATACGCAGTATTTT. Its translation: CASSDTSGSSDTQYF.

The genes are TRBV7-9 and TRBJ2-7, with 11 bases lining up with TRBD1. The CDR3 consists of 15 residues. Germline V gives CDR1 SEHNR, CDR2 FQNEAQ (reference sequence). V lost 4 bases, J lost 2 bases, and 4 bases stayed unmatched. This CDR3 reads CASSSGQGAPYEQYF. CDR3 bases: TGTGCCAGCAGCTCAGGACAGGGGGCCCCCTACGAGCAGTACTTC.

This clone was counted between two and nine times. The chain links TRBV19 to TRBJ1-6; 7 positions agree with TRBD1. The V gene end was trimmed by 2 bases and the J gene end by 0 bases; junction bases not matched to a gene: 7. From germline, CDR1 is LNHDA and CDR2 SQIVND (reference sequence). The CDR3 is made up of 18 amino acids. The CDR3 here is CASSITRDSSSYNSPLHF. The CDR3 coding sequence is TGTGCCAGTAGTATAACCCGGGACAGCAGCTCCTATAATTCACCCCTCCACTTT. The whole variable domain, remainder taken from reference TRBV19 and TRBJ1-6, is DGGITQSPKYLFRKEGQNVTLSCEQNLNHDAMYWYRQDPGQGLRLIYYSQIVNDFQKGDIAEGYSVSREKKESFPLTVTSAQKNPTAFYLCASSITRDSSSYNSPLHFGNGTRLTVT.

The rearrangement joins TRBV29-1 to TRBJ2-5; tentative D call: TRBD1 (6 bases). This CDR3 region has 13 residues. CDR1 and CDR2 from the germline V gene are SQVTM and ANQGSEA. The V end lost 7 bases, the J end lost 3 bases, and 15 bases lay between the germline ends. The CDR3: CSGGRATEETQYF. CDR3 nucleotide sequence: TGCAGCGGGGGGCGAGCGACAGAAGAGACCCAGTACTTC.

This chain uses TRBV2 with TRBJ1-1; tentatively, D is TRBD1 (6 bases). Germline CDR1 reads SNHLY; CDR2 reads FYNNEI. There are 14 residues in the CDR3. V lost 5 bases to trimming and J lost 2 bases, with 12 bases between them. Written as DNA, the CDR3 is TGTGCCAGCAGTAGCCGGGACATAAACACTGAAGCTTTCTTT. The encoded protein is CASSSRDINTEAFF. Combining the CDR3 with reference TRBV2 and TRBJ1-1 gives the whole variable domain EPEVTQTPSHQVTQMGQEVILRCVPISNHLYFYWYRQILGQKVEFLVSFYNNEISEKSEIFDDQFSVERPDGSNFTLKIRSTKLEDSAMYFCASSSRDINTEAFFGQGTRLTVV.

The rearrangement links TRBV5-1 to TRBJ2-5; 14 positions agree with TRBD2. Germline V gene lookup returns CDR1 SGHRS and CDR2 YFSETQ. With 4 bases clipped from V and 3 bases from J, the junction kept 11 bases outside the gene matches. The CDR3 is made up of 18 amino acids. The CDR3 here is CASSAGLAGVGSKETQYF. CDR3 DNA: TGCGCCAGCAGCGCGGGACTAGCGGGAGTAGGCTCAAAAGAGACCCAGTACTTC.

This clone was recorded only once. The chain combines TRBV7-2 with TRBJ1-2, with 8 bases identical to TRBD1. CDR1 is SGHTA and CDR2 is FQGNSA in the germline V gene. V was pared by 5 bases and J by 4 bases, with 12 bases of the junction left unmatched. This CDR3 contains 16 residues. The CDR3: CASSPGQGSPGYGYTF. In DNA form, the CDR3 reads TGTGCCAGCAGCCCCGGACAGGGCTCGCCCGGCTATGGCTACACCTTC.

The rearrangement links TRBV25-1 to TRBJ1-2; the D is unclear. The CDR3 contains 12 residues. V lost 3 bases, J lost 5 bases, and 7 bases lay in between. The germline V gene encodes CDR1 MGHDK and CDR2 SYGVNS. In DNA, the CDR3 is TGTGCCAGCAGTGAGGGGAGTTATGGCTACACCTTC. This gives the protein CASSEGSYGYTF.

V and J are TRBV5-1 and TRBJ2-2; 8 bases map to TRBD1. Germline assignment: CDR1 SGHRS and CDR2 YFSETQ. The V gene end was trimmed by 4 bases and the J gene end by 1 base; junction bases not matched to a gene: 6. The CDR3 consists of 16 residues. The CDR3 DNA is TGCGCCAGCAGCACCCTACAGGGGGAGAACACCGGGGAGCTGTTTTTT. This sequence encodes CASSTLQGENTGELFF.

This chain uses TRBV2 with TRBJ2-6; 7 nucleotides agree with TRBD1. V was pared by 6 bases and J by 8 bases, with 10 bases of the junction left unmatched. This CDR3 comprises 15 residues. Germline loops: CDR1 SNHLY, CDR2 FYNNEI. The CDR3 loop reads CASRVGQAGPNVLTF. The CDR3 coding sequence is TGTGCCAGCAGAGTCGGACAGGCAGGGCCCAACGTCCTGACTTTC. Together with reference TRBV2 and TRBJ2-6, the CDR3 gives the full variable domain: EPEVTQTPSHQVTQMGQEVILRCVPISNHLYFYWYRQILGQKVEFLVSFYNNEISEKSEIFDDQFSVERPDGSNFTLKIRSTKLEDSAMYFCASRVGQAGPNVLTFGAGSRLTVL.

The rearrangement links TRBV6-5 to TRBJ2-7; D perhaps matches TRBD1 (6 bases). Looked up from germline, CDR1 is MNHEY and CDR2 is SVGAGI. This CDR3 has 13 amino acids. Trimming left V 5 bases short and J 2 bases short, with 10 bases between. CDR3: CASSRGQPYEQYF. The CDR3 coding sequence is TGTGCCAGCAGTCGCGGACAGCCCTACGAGCAGTACTTC.

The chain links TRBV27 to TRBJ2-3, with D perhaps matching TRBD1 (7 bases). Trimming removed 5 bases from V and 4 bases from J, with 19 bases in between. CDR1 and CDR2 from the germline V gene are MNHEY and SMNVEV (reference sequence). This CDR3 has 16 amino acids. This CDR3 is CASSPARGVAADTQYF. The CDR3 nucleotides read TGTGCCAGCAGTCCCGCCAGGGGGGTTGCCGCAGATACGCAGTATTTT.

The CDR3 protein is CASSQGQPKLFF. CDR3 in DNA: TGTGCCAGCAGCCAGGGACAGCCAAAACTGTTTTTT. The rearrangement joins TRBV7-9 to TRBJ1-4, with 7 nucleotides matching TRBD1. The V gene end was trimmed by 5 bases and the J gene end by 10 bases; junction bases not matched to a gene: 4. The CDR3 is 12 amino acids. CDR1 and CDR2 from the germline V gene are SEHNR and FQNEAQ (reference sequence).